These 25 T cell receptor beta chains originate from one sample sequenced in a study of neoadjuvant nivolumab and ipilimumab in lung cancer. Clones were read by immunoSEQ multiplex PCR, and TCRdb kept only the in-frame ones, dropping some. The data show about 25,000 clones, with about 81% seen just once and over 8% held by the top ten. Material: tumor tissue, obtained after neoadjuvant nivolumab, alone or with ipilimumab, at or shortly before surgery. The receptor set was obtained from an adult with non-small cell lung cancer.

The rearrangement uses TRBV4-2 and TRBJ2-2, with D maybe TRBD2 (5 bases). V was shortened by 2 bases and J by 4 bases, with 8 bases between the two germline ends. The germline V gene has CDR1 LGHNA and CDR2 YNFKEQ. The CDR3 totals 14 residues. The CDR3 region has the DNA TGTGCCAGCAGCCAAACGGGGAGCACCGGGGAGCTGTTTTTT. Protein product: CASSQTGSTGELFF.

CDR3 amino acids: CASSQEADPGANVLTF. CDR3 sequence (DNA): TGTGCCAGCAGTCAGGAAGCAGACCCTGGGGCCAACGTCCTGACTTTC. The chain couples TRBV2 to TRBJ2-6, with D hard to call. CDR1 and CDR2 (germline): SNHLY, FYNNEI. The CDR3 loop spans 16 amino acids. Trimming pared 5 bases from V and 2 bases from J, leaving 13 bases between.

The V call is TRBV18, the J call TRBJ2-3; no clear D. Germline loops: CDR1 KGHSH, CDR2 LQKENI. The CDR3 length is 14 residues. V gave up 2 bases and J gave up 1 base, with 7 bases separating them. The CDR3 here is CASSPEWGTDTQYF. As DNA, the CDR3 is TGTGCCAGCTCACCAGAATGGGGCACAGATACGCAGTATTTT.

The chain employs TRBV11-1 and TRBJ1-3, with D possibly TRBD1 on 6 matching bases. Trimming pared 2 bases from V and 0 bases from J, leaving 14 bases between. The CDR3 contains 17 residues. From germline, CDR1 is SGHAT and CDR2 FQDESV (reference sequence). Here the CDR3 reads CASSLLYRAHSGNTIYF. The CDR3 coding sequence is TGTGCCAGCAGCTTACTCTACAGGGCGCACTCTGGAAACACCATATATTTT. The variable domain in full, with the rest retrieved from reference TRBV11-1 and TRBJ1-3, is EAEVAQSPRYKITEKSQAVAFWCDPISGHATLYWYRQILGQGPELLVQFQDESVVDDSQLPKDRFSAERLKGVDSTLKIQPAELGDSAMYLCASSLLYRAHSGNTIYFGEGSWLTVV.

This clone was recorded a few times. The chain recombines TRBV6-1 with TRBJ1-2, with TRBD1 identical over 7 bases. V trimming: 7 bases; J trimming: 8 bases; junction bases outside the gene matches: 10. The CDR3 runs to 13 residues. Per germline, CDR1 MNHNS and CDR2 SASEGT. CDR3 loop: CASIPGTASGYTF. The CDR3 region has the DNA TGTGCCAGCATTCCCGGGACAGCTTCGGGCTACACCTTC.

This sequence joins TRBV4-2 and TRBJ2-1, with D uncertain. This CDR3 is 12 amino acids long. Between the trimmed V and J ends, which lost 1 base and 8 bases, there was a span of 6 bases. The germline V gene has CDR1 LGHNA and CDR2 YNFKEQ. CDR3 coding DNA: TGTGCCAGCAGCCAAGCGGGCGATGAGCAGTTCTTC. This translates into CASSQAGDEQFF.

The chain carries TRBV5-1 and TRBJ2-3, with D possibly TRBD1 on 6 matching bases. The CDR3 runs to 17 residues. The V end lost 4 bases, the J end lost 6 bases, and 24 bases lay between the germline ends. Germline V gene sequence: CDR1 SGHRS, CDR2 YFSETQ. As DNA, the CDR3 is TGCGCCAGCAGCCAGGGATGGGGGCTGGGAGTCAGGGATACGCAGTATTTT. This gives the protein CASSQGWGLGVRDTQYF.

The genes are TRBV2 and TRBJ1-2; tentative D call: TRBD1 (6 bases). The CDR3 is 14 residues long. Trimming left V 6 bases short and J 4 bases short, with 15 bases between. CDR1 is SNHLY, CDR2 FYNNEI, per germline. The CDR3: CASSELQGRYGYTF. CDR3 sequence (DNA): TGTGCCAGCAGCGAGTTACAGGGCCGCTATGGCTACACCTTC. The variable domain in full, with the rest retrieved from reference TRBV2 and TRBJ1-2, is EPEVTQTPSHQVTQMGQEVILRCVPISNHLYFYWYRQILGQKVEFLVSFYNNEISEKSEIFDDQFSVERPDGSNFTLKIRSTKLEDSAMYFCASSELQGRYGYTFGSGTRLTVV.

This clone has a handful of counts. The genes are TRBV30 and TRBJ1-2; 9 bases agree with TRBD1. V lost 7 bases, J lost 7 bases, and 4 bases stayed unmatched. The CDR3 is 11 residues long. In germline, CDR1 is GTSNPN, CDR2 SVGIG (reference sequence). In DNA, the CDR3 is TGTGCCTACAGGGGGCGTAGTGGCTACACCTTC. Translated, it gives CAYRGRSGYTF. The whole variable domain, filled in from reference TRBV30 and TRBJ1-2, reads SQTIHQWPATLVQPVGSPLSLECTVEGTSNPNLYWYRQAAGRGLQLLFYSVGIGQISSEVPQNLSASRPQDRQFILSSKKLLLSDSGFYLCAYRGRSGYTFGSGTRLTVV.

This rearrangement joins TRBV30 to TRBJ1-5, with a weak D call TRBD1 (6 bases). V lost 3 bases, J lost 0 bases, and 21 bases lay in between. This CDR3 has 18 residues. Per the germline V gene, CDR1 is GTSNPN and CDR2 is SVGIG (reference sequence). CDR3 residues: CAWSASGTPFYSNQPQHF. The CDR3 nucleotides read TGTGCCTGGAGCGCCTCCGGGACACCATTTTATAGCAATCAGCCCCAGCATTTT.

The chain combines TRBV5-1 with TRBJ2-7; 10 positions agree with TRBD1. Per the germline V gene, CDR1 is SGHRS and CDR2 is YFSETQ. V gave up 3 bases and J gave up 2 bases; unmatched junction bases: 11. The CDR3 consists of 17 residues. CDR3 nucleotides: TGCGCCAGCAGCTCTGAAGGGTTGACAGGGGGCCCCTACGAGCAGTACTTC. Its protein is CASSSEGLTGGPYEQYF.

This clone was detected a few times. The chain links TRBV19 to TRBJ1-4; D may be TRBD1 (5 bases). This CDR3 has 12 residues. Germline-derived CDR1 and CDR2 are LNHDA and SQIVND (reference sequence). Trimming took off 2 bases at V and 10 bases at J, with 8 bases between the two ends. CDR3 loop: CASSIQGGKLFF. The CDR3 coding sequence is TGTGCCAGTAGTATACAGGGAGGAAAACTGTTTTTT.

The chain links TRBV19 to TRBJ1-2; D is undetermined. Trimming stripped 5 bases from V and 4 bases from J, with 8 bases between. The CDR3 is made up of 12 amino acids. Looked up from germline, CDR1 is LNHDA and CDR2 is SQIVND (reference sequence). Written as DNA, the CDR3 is TGTGCCAGTAGTCTCCGAGGCTATGGCTACACCTTC. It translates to CASSLRGYGYTF.

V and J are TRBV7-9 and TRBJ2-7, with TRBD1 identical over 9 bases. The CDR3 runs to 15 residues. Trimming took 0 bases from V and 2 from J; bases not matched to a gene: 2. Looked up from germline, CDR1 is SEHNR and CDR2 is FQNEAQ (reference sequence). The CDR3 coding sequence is TGTGCCAGCAGCTTAGCGCGACAGGGGGCCTACGAGCAGTACTTC. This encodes CASSLARQGAYEQYF. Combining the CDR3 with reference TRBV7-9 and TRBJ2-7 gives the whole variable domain DTGVSQNPRHKITKRGQNVTFRCDPISEHNRLYWYRQTLGQGPEFLTYFQNEAQLEKSRLLSDRFSAERPKGSFSTLEIQRTEQGDSAMYLCASSLARQGAYEQYFGPGTRLTVT.

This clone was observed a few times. CDR3 protein: CASSQGPGTRGTGELFF. CDR3 DNA: TGCGCCAGCAGCCAAGGCCCCGGGACTAGGGGTACCGGGGAGCTGTTTTTT. This rearrangement joins TRBV4-1 to TRBJ2-2, with 8 bases that match TRBD2. The CDR3 covers 17 residues. The germline V gene encodes CDR1 MGHRA and CDR2 YSYEKL. V shed 1 base, J shed 5 bases, and the junction held 9 bases outside the gene matches.

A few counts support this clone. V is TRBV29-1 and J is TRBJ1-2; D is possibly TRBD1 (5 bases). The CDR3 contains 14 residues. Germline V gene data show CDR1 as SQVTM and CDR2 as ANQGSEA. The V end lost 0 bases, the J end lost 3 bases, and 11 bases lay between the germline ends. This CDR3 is CSVEDLGDYYGYTF. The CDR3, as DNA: TGCAGCGTTGAAGATCTGGGGGACTACTATGGCTACACCTTC. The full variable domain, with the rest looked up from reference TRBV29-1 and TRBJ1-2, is SAVISQKPSRDICQRGTSLTIQCQVDSQVTMMFWYRQQPGQSLTLIATANQGSEATYESGFVIDKFPISRPNLTFSTLTVSNMSPEDSSIYLCSVEDLGDYYGYTFGSGTRLTVV.

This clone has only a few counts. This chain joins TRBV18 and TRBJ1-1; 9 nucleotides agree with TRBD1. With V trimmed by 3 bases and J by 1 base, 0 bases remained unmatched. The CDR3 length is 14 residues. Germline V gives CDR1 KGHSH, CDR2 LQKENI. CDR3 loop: CASSPTGGNTEAFF. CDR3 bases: TGTGCCAGCTCACCGACAGGGGGGAACACTGAAGCTTTCTTT. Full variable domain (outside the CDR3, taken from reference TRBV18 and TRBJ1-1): NAGVMQNPRHLVRRRGQEARLRCSPMKGHSHVYWYRQLPEEGLKFMVYLQKENIIDESGMPKERFSAEFPKEGPSILRIQQVVRGDSAAYFCASSPTGGNTEAFFGQGTRLTVV.

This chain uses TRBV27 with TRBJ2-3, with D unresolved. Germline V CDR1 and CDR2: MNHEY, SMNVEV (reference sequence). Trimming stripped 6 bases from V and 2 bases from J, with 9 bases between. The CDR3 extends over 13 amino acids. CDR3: CASSRIITDTQYF. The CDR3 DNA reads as TGTGCCAGCAGCCGAATCATCACAGATACGCAGTATTTT.

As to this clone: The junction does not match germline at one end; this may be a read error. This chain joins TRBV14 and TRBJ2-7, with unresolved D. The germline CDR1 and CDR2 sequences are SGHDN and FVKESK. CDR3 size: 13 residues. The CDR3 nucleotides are TGTGCCAGCAGCCAAGAGCTGGGCCTTTCCCCTATTTTC. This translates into CASSQELGLSPIF.

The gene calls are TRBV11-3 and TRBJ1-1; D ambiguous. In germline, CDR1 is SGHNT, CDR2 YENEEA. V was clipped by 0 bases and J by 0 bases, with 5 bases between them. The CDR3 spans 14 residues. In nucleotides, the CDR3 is TGTGCCAGCAGCTTAGACCTCTTGAACACTGAAGCTTTCTTT. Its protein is CASSLDLLNTEAFF.

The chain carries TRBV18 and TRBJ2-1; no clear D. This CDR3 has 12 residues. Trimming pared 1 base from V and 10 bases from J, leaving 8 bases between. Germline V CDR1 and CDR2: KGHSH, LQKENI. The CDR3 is CASSPRGEEQFF. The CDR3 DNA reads TGTGCCAGCTCACCACGGGGTGAAGAGCAGTTCTTC.

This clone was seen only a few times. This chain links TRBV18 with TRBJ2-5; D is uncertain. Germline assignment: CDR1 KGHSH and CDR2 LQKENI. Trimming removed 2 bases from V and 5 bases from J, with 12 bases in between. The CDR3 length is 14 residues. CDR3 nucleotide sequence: TGTGCCAGCTCACCATCATATAGCCGGGAGACCCAGTACTTC. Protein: CASSPSYSRETQYF. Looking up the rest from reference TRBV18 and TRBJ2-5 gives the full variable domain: NAGVMQNPRHLVRRRGQEARLRCSPMKGHSHVYWYRQLPEEGLKFMVYLQKENIIDESGMPKERFSAEFPKEGPSILRIQQVVRGDSAAYFCASSPSYSRETQYFGPGTRLLVL.

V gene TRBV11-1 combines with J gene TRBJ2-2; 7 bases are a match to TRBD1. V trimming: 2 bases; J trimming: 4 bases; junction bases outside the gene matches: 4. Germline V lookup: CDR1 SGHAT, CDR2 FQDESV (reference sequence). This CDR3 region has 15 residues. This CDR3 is CASSLLAGGTGELFF. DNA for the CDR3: TGTGCCAGCAGCTTACTGGCAGGGGGCACCGGGGAGCTGTTTTTT. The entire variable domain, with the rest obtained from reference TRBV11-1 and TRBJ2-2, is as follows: EAEVAQSPRYKITEKSQAVAFWCDPISGHATLYWYRQILGQGPELLVQFQDESVVDDSQLPKDRFSAERLKGVDSTLKIQPAELGDSAMYLCASSLLAGGTGELFFGEGSRLTVL.

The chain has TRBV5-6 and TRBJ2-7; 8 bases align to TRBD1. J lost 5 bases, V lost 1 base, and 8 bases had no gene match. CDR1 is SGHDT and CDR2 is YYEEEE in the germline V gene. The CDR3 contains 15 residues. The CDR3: CASSLYGQGGNEQYF. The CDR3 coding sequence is TGTGCCAGCAGCTTGTACGGACAGGGCGGCAACGAGCAGTACTTC. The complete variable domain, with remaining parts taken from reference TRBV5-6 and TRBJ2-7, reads DAGVTQSPTHLIKTRGQQVTLRCSPKSGHDTVSWYQQALGQGPQFIFQYYEEEERQRGNFPDRFSGHQFPNYSSELNVNALLLGDSALYLCASSLYGQGGNEQYFGPGTRLTVT.

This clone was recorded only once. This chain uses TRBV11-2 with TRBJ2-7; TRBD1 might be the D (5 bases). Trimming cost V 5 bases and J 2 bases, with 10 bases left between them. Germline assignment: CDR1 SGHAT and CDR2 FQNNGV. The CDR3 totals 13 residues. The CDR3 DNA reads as TGTGCCAGCAGCCAAGACAGCCCCTACGAGCAGTACTTC. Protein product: CASSQDSPYEQYF. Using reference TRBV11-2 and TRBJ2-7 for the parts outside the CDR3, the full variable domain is EAGVAQSPRYKIIEKRQSVAFWCNPISGHATLYWYQQILGQGPKLLIQFQNNGVVDDSQLPKDRFSAERLKGVDSTLKIQPAKLEDSAVYLCASSQDSPYEQYFGPGTRLTVT.